These T cell receptor beta chains were read from a single sample in a study of shared clonotypes between healthy human individuals. TCRdb's copy holds only in-frame clones and misses some; the assay was immunoSEQ multiplex PCR. Seen here are approximately 740,000 clones, about 91% observed once, and the top ten hold around 24%. Input material: naive CD8+ T cells sorted from blood. The receptors come from a young man in good health. Both conserved end residues are part of each CDR3. A D gene is named only where the DNA matches it firmly. Only some rows state a clone size, as once, few, many or a class for expanded clones.

J	D	size	V	length	DNA	CDR3
TRBJ2-7	TRBD1	.	TRBV23-1	14	TGCGCCCGAAGCCCCCGGACAGGGAACTACGAGCAGTACTTC	CARSPRTGNYEQYF
TRBJ2-3	TRBD2	.	TRBV7-6	14	TGTGCCAGCAGCTCCGAGCGGGAACAAGATACGCAGTATTTT	CASSSEREQDTQYF
TRBJ2-1	TRBD2	.	TRBV5-5	15	TGTGCCAGCAGCTATGGACTAGCGGGATACAATGAGCAGTTCTTC	CASSYGLAGYNEQFF
TRBJ2-3	.	.	TRBV7-9	16	TGTGCCAGCAGCCCCAGACAGGGACTACGTTCAGATACGCAGTATTTT	CASSPRQGLRSDTQYF
TRBJ2-2	.	.	TRBV7-7	16	TGTGCCAGCAGCGAACTAGCAGTACTTTACACCGGGGAGCTGTTTTTT	CASSELAVLYTGELFF
TRBJ2-7	TRBD1	once	TRBV19	17	TGTGCCAGCTCCCCCCGGGACAGGGGGTTATTCTCTTACGAGCAGTACTTC	CASSPRDRGLFSYEQYF
TRBJ2-5	.	once	TRBV6-5	15	TGTGCCAGCAGTTACTCGTCTAGTGAGGGGGAGACCCAGTACTTC	CASSYSSSEGETQYF
TRBJ2-3	.	.	TRBV7-8	12	TGTGCCAGCAGCGAGTCGGTTGATACGCAGTATTTT	CASSESVDTQYF
TRBJ2-7	TRBD2	.	TRBV6-5	14	TGTGCCAGCAGTTATCTAGCGGGAGTGCACGAGCAGTACTTC	CASSYLAGVHEQYF
TRBJ2-1	.	once	TRBV21-1	14	TGTGCCAGCAGCAAAAAGAGGCGGGGCGATGAGCAGTTCTTC	CASSKKRRGDEQFF
TRBJ1-5	.	.	TRBV6-5	11	TGTGCCGTGGGGGGAGGGGAGCCCCAGCATTTT	CAVGGGEPQHF
TRBJ1-1	.	.	TRBV29-1	12	TGCAGCGTTGTAGGGAGTGGCACTGAAGCTTTCTTT	CSVVGSGTEAFF
TRBJ2-7	.	.	TRBV28	14	TGTGCCAGCAGTTTATACCATGGAGGCAACGAGCAGTACTTC	CASSLYHGGNEQYF
TRBJ2-3	.	.	TRBV11-2	12	TGTGCCAGCAGCCGGGGCACAGATACGCAGTATTTT	CASSRGTDTQYF
TRBJ2-1	.	once	TRBV27	17	TGTGCCAGCAGTATGCTAAGGGACCCCTCCCGGAGCAATGAGCAGTTCTTC	CASSMLRDPSRSNEQFF
TRBJ1-1	.	.	TRBV11-2	12	TGTGCCAGCAGCTCAGGTGGCACTGAAGCTTTCTTT	CASSSGGTEAFF
TRBJ2-3	TRBD2	.	TRBV5-4	13	TGTGCCAGCGGGCAGGGAGGGGCGGATACGCAGTATTTT	CASGQGGADTQYF
TRBJ2-1	.	.	TRBV6-1	15	TGTGCCAGCAGTGAAGACCTGAGCTCCTACAATGAGCAGTTCTTC	CASSEDLSSYNEQFF
TRBJ1-1	.	.	TRBV19	14	TGTGCCAGTAGTATAAGCCAGGCGTACACTGAAGCTTTCTTT	CASSISQAYTEAFF
TRBJ2-7	TRBD2	.	TRBV11-2	18	TGTGCCAGCAGCTTAGGGGCCGTTAGCGGGAGTGGGGAATACGAGCAGTACTTC	CASSLGAVSGSGEYEQYF
TRBJ2-5	.	.	TRBV10-2	14	TGCGCCAGCAGTGACGCACGTTATTCGGAGACCCAGTACTTC	CASSDARYSETQYF